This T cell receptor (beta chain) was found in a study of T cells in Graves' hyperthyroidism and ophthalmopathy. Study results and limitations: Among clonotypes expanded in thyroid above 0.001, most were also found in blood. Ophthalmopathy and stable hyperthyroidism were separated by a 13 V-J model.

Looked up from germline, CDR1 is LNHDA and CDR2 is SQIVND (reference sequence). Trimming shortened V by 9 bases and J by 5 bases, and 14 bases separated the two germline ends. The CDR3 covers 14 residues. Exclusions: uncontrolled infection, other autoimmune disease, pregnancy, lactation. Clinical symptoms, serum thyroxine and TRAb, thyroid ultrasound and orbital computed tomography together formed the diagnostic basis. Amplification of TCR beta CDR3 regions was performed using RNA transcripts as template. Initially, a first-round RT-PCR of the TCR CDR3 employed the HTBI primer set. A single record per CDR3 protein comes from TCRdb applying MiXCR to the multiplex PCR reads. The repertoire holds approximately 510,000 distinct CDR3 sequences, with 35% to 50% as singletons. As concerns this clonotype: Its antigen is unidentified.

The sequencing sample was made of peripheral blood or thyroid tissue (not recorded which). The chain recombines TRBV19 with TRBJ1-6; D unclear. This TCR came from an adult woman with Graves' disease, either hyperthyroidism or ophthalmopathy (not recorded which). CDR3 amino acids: CASSPWTHNSPLHF. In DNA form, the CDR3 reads TGTGCCAGCAGCCCCTGGACGCATAATTCACCCCTCCACTTT. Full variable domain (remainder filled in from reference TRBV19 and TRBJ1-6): DGGITQSPKYLFRKEGQNVTLSCEQNLNHDAMYWYRQDPGQGLRLIYYSQIVNDFQKGDIAEGYSVSREKKESFPLTVTSAQKNPTAFYLCASSPWTHNSPLHFGNGTRLTVT.